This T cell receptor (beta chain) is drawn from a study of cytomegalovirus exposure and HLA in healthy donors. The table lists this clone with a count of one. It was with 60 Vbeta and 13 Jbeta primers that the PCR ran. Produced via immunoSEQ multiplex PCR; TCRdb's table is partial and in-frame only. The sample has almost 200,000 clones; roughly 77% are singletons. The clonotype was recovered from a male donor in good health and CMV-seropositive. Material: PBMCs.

The CDR3 spells CASSEAHHGYTQYF. In DNA, the CDR3 is TGTGCCAGCAGTGAAGCGCACCATGGCTATACGCAGTATTTT. V is TRBV6-1 and J is TRBJ2-3; D not certain. CDR1 is MNHNS, CDR2 SASEGT, per germline. V was trimmed by 0 bases and J by 7 bases, leaving 11 bases between them. The CDR3 is made up of 14 amino acids.